What follows are 4 T cell receptor beta chains derived from one specimen sequenced in a study of blood T cell repertoires in COVID-19. This table comes from immunoSEQ multiplex PCR, and its TCRdb copy is limited to in-frame clones, with some not included. The sample lists about 210,000 clones, around four fifths occurring once. What was sequenced was peripheral blood. The receptor source for this set is a woman between 45 and 60 years old with acute or convalescent COVID-19.

This rearrangement joins TRBV11-2 to TRBJ2-7; 8 nucleotides match TRBD1. Per the germline V gene, CDR1 is SGHAT and CDR2 is FQNNGV. The V segment lost 0 bases and the J segment 6 bases; nucleotides outside the gene matches: 7. The CDR3 totals 15 residues. CDR3 amino acids: CASSLERTGMGEQYF. The DNA for the CDR3 is TGTGCCAGCAGCTTAGAGAGGACAGGGATGGGCGAGCAGTACTTC.

The chain joins TRBV9 to TRBJ1-2, with 9 bases fitting TRBD1. Germline V gene lookup returns CDR1 SGDLS and CDR2 YYNGEE. This CDR3 has 16 amino acids. With V trimmed by 1 base and J by 3 bases, 7 bases remained unmatched. The CDR3 sequence is CASSVSRDRVDYGYTF. The CDR3 DNA reads TGTGCCAGCAGCGTAAGCCGGGACAGGGTAGACTATGGCTACACCTTC. The full variable domain, with the rest looked up from reference TRBV9 and TRBJ1-2, is DSGVTQTPKHLITATGQRVTLRCSPRSGDLSVYWYQQSLDQGLQFLIQYYNGEERAKGNILERFSAQQFPDLHSELNLSSLELGDSALYFCASSVSRDRVDYGYTFGSGTRLTVV.

V usage is TRBV2 and J usage is TRBJ2-3; D unclear. Germline V CDR1 and CDR2: SNHLY, FYNNEI. V was cut by 1 base and J by 6 bases, with 8 bases left in between. The CDR3 loop spans 13 amino acids. The CDR3 region has the DNA TGTGCCAGCAGTGAAGAGAGCCGGGATACGCAGTATTTT. Its translation: CASSEESRDTQYF.

The genes are TRBV5-4 and TRBJ2-1; 10 positions agree with TRBD2. V was clipped by 3 bases and J by 8 bases; unmatched bases: 11. CDR1 SGHNT and CDR2 YYREEE come from the germline V gene (reference sequence). The CDR3 contains 16 residues. CDR3 sequence: CASSSGWASGRDEQFF. As DNA, the CDR3 is TGTGCCAGCAGCTCGGGGTGGGCTAGCGGGAGAGATGAGCAGTTCTTC.